The clone carrying this T cell receptor beta chain appeared many times. Its antigen is undetermined. Each CDR3 protein gets one entry after TCRdb re-called the reads with MiXCR. The sample lists 450,000 to 550,000 distinct CDR3 sequences, under 45% seen once, with 43% in the top ten. The germline V gene encodes CDR1 SGHTA and CDR2 FQGNSA. V gave up 2 bases and J gave up 0 bases, with 17 bases separating them. This CDR3 contains 18 residues. The data belong to a study of T cell repertoires in cytomegalovirus infection. The sequences come from cultured PBMCs, collected from culture after CMV antigen stimulation. V gene TRBV7-2 combines with J gene TRBJ2-4; D might be TRBD1 (7 bases). The TCR originated in a human donor in good health (CMV status not recorded). Some clones in this sample may be carry-over from other donors' samples. The CDR3 region has the DNA TGTGCCAGCAGCTTATCCCCCAGGGGGGTTAGAGCCAAAAACATTCAGTACTTC. It translates to CASSLSPRGVRAKNIQYF.